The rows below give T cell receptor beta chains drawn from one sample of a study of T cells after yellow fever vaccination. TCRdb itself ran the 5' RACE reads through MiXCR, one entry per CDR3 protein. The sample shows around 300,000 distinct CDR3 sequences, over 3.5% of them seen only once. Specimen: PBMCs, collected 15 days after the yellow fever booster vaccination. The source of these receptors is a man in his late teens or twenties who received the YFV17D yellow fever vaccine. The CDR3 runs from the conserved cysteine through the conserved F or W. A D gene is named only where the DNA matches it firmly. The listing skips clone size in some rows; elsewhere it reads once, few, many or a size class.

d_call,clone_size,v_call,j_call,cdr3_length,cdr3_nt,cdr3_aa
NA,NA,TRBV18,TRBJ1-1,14,TGTGCCAGCTCCAGCCGGGGTTTTGACACTGAAGCTTTCTTT,CASSSRGFDTEAFF
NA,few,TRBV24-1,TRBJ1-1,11,TGTGCCACCAGTGATGGAGTGGAAGCTTTCTTT,CATSDGVEAFF
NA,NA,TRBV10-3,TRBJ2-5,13,TGTGCCATCAGTGAGTCTACCAAGGAGACCCAGTACTTC,CAISESTKETQYF
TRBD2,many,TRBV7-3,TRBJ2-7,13,TGTGCCAGCAGCCCAGGGACTAGCGGGGTTGTGTACTTC,CASSPGTSGVVYF
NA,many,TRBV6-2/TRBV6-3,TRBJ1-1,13,TGTGCCAGCAGTACGGGCCCGGTCACTGAAGCTTTCTTT,CASSTGPVTEAFF
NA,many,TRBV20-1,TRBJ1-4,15,TGCAGTGCTAGAGATCAGGGGTATTGGAATGAAAAACTGTTTTTT,CSARDQGYWNEKLFF
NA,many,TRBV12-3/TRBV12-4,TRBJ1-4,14,TGTGCCAGCAGTTTAGCGGACAGAATTGAAAAACTGTTTTTT,CASSLADRIEKLFF
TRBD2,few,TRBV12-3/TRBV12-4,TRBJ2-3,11,TGTGCCAGCAGCCCTAGCGGCGCGCAGTATTTT,CASSPSGAQYF
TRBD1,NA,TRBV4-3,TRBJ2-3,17,TGCGCCAGCAGCCAGAGATCGGACAGGGACGGCACAGATACGCAGTATTTT,CASSQRSDRDGTDTQYF
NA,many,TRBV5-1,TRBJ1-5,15,TGCGCCAGCAGCCCGGGACCCCGGAGCAATCAGCCCCAGCATTTT,CASSPGPRSNQPQHF
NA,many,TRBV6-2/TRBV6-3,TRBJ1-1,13,TGTGCCAGCAGTTACGGTACGAACACTGAAGCTTTCTTT,CASSYGTNTEAFF
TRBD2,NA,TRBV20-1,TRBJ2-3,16,TGCAGTGCTAGAGTCCGGGGGGGGGCCGACCCAGATACGCAGTATTTT,CSARVRGGADPDTQYF
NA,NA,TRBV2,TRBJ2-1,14,TGTGCCAGCAGTGATAGCGGCTCCTACAATGAGCAGTTCTTC,CASSDSGSYNEQFF
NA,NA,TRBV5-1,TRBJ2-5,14,TGCGCCAGCAGCTTGTTCCCAGGCCAAGAGACCCAGTACTTC,CASSLFPGQETQYF
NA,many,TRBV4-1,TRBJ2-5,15,TGCGCCAGCAGCCAAGTCCCAGGGGATTGGGAGACCCAGTACTTC,CASSQVPGDWETQYF
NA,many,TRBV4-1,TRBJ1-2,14,TGCGCCAGCAGCCAAGATTTGGTCTTCTATGGCTACACCTTC,CASSQDLVFYGYTF
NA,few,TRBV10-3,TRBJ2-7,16,TGTGCCATCAGTGAGTCAGAACAGATTGGTACCTACGAGCAGTACTTC,CAISESEQIGTYEQYF
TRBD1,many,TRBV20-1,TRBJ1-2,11,TGCAGTGTCGCGGACAGGAAAACATACACCTTC,CSVADRKTYTF
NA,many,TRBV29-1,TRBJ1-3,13,TGCAGCGTTGTGCCCGGGTCTGGAAACACCATATATTTT,CSVVPGSGNTIYF
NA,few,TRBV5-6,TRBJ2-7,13,TGTGCCAGCAGCTTGAGGGCCATCTACGAGCAGTACTTC,CASSLRAIYEQYF
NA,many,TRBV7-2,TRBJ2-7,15,TGTGCCAGCAGCTTTTCGGACGGGAGCTCCTACGAGCAGTACTTC,CASSFSDGSSYEQYF
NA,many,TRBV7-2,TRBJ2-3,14,TGTGCCAGCAGCTTCAAAGCGGGCACAGATACGCAGTATTTT,CASSFKAGTDTQYF
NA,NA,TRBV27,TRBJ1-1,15,TGTGCCAGTCGTCCAGGGCTTGACGGCTACACTGAAGCTTTCTTT,CASRPGLDGYTEAFF